This T cell receptor (beta chain) came from a study of blood T cell repertoires in COVID-19. Study-level information: Donors in Cohort 3 counted as recovered after two negative PCRs, clearance, or symptom resolution.

Sequencing used immunoSEQ multiplex PCR; TCRdb keeps in-frame clones, though not all of them. The sample holds about 170,000 clones, 79% seen once. CDR1 and CDR2 (germline): SNHLY, FYNNEI. CDR3 length: 15 residues. V was clipped by 6 bases and J by 6 bases; unmatched bases: 13. Participant ages covered roughly 18 to 89 years across around 25 US areas. This clone appeared a few times. This clonotype originated in a woman in her 70s in a cohort exposed to, infected with or recovered from COVID-19 (not recorded which). The gene calls are TRBV2 and TRBJ1-2, with 7 bases matching TRBD1. The material sequenced was PBMCs or T cells enriched from blood (not recorded which). The CDR3 sequence is CASRRTGRLSHGYTF. Here the CDR3 DNA reads TGTGCCAGCAGGAGGACAGGCCGACTCTCCCATGGCTACACCTTC.